The entry below describes one T cell receptor (beta chain). The data derive from a study of low-dose radiotherapy and immunotherapy resistance in tumors. In the study overall: Treatment of Cohort 1 consisted of 0.5 Gy per fraction every 2 weeks, adding up to 6.5 Gy.

Per germline, CDR1 SGHRS and CDR2 YFSETQ. The CDR3 totals 16 residues. V shed 2 bases and J 1 base; nucleotides not matched to a gene: 4. TRAV and TRBV primers primed cDNA for both TCRalpha and TCRbeta. The authors ran around 18 PCR cycles to amplify TCRs with a constant-region primer and V-primer adapter. TCRdb re-derived calls from the reads in MiXCR, one entry per CDR3 protein. The table shows about 80,000 distinct CDR3 sequences, with less than 20% occurring only once. Time point noted: after trial treatment. Treatment described: LDRT plus nivolumab, ipilimumab, low-dose cyclophosphamide and aspirin (RACIN trial). Patients eligible had advanced solid tumors without tumor-infiltrating lymphocytes.

The receptor was derived from a male donor with prostate cancer. The rearrangement links TRBV5-1 to TRBJ2-2, with 8 bases matching TRBD2. Sequenced here: PBMCs, sampled after low-dose radiotherapy plus immunotherapy. The CDR3 here is CASSLTSGKNTGELFF. The CDR3, as DNA: TGCGCCAGCAGCTTAACTAGCGGAAAGAACACCGGGGAGCTGTTTTTT.